This T cell receptor (beta chain) was recorded in a study of blood T cell repertoires in COVID-19. The germline CDR1 and CDR2 sequences are ENHRY and SYGVKD. The CDR3 sequence is 15 residues long. With 7 bases removed from V and 0 bases from J, the gap between germline ends came to 14 bases. Some clones are missing from TCRdb's copy, which holds only in-frame ones; the method was immunoSEQ multiplex PCR. The sample gives 75,000 to 85,000 clones, less than 90% of which show up once; 15% to 20% is in the top ten. The sequence came from a human donor in a cohort sampled during active COVID-19. Sample: peripheral blood. This chain joins TRBV10-3 and TRBJ2-3, with a possible D match to TRBD2 (6 bases). CDR3 DNA: TGTGCCATCACCGAGGCGGGGCCTAGCACAGATACGCAGTATTTT. It codes for CAITEAGPSTDTQYF.